The source of this T cell receptor beta chain is a study of radiotherapy plus CTLA-4 blockade in lung cancer. The table came from immunoSEQ multiplex PCR; TCRdb's copy has only in-frame clones and leaves some out. The sample includes around 72,000 clones, about 80% of them seen just once. Focal radiation was given together with CTLA-4 blockade (ipilimumab) to patients with chemo-refractory metastatic non-small-cell lung cancer. Germline V lookup: CDR1 MNHNS, CDR2 SASEGT. The V gene end was trimmed by 6 bases and the J gene end by 9 bases; junction bases not matched to a gene: 11. The CDR3 runs 15 residues.

The specimen comprised peripheral blood, sampled from a patient treated with radiotherapy plus ipilimumab. The chain links TRBV6-1 to TRBJ1-6; 7 positions match TRBD1. The clonotype comes from a human donor with non-small cell lung cancer who had a complete response to radiotherapy plus ipilimumab. CDR3 loop: CASSPMEGARSPLHF. The CDR3 DNA reads as TGTGCCAGCAGCCCCATGGAGGGGGCGCGTTCACCCCTCCACTTT.